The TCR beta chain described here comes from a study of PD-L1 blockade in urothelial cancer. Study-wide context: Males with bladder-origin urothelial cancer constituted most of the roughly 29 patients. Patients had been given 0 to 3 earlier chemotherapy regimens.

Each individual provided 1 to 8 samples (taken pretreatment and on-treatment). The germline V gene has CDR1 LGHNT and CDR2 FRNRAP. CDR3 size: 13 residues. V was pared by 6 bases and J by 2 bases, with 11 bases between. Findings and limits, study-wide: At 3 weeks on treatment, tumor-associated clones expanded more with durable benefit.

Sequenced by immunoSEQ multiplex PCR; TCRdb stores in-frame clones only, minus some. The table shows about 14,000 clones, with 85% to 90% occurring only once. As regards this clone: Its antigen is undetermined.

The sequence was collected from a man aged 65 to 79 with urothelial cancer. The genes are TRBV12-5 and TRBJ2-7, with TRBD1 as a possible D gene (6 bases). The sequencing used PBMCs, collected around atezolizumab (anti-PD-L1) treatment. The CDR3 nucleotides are TGTGCTAGTGGCCCTGGGGACACCTACGAGCAGTACTTC. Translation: CASGPGDTYEQYF.